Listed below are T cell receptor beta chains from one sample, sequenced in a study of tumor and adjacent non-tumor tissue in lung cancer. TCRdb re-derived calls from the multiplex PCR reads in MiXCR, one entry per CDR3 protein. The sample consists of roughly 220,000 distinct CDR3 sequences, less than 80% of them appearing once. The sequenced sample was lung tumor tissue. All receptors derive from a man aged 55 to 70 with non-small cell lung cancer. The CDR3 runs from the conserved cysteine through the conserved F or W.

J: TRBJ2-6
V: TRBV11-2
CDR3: CANSLVPKDRPSGASVMTF

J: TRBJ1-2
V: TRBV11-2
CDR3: CASSLVPQGAGYSYTF

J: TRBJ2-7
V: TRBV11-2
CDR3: CASSSSDVQYF

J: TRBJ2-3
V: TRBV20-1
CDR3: CSASVAHSIDTQYF

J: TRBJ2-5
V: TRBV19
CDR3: CANTLGVGTNQETQYF

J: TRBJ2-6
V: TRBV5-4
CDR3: CASSLDSGDNVLTF

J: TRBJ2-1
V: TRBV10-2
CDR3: CASSASGPSNEQFF

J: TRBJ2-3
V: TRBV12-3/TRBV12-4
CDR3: CASSRGTIGARALYTQYF

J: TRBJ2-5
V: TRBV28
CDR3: CASSQPGGETQYF

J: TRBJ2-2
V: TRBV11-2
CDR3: CGSNPRGQGGSKTGELFF

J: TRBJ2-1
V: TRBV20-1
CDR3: CTAPLHRLAGLSNEQFF

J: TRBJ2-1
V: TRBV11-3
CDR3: CASSIDGLADNEQFF

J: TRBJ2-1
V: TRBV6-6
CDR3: CARSYSETGANEQFF

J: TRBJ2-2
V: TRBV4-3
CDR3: CASSRRGEDTGELFF

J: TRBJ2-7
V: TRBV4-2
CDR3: CASSQDLGDLWKQYF

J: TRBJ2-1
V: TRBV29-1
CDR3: CSVEDLAASSYNEQFF

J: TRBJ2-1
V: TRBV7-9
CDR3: CASGGGNEQFF

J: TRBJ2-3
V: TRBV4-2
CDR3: CASSQTAGGLGDTQYF

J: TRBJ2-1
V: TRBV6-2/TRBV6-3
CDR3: CASRLAGALNEQFF

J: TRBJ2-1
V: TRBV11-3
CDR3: CVSSLLGQDRNNEQFF

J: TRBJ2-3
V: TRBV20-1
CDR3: CSARSGTENTDTQYF

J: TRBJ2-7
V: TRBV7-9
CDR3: CASSLDLLGQGLHEQYF

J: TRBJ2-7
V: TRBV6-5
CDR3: CASSHSGIGQSYEQYF

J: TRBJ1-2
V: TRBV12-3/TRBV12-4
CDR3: CASSWETGPSGYTF

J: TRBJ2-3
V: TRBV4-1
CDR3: CASCQPMDTQYF

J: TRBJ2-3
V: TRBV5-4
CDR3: CDSSPGQGTDTQYF

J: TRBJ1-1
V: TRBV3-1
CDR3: CASSQASGVEAFF

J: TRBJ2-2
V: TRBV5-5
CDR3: CASSTGTNTGELFF

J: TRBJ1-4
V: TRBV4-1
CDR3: CASSQNLGHKNEKLFF

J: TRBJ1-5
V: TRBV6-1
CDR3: CASNSQGGWNQPQHF

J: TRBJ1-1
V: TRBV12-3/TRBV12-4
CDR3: CASSSGVDSEAFF

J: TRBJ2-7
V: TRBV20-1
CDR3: CSARTGAKTYEQYF

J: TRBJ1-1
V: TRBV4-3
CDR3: CASGTWSTTEAFF

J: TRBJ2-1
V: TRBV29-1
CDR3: CSVVGSYDSYNEQFF

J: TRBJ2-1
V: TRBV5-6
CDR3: CASSYDGGEIYNEQFF

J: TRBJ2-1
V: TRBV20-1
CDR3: CSDREISGVVNEQFF

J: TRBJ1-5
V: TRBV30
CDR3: CAWSVSGFSNQPQHF

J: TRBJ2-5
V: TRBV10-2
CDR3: CASSEDYRETLYF